This TCR beta chain derives from a study of T-cell memory formation after mild COVID-19. This clonotype was counted only a few times. The antigen is unknown. TCRdb reanalysed the 5' RACE reads using MiXCR and keeps one entry per CDR3 protein. This sample has roughly 45,000 distinct CDR3 sequences, with roughly 27% found just once. The study, taken as a whole, reports: Clones shrinking from day 15 to 85 showed even CD4/CD8 mixes; later expanders tilted CD4+. Researchers found some responding clones in pre-infection memory, a sign that cross-reactive memory joined. The second-wave clones peaking on day 37 were not confirmed as SARS-CoV-2-specific.

This receptor was taken from a man aged 18 to 30 who had mild COVID-19 (a few samples of this study predate the infection). Cell type and time point are not known. Material for sequencing was PBMCs or a T cell subset sorted from them (not recorded which).

CDR3 DNA: TGTGCCAGCAGTTTTAGTACAGGAGGCGCCGGGGAGCTGTTTTTT. As protein: CASSFSTGGAGELFF. J is TRBJ2-2 and V is TRBV12-3 or TRBV12-4; D is possibly TRBD1 or TRBD2 (5 bases each). The CDR3 is made up of 15 amino acids. V shed 3 bases and J shed 6 bases, with 14 bases lying between them.